This TCR beta chain is drawn from a study of T cell repertoires in cytomegalovirus infection. About the study: Both CMV infection and a matching HLA type were indicated by public TCR beta signatures.

Overall study findings and caveats: There were HLA-C-restricted CMV-specific TCR beta clonotypes dominating the ex vivo response.

CDR1 is LNHDA and CDR2 is SQIVND in the germline V gene (reference sequence). V gave up 5 bases and J gave up 4 bases, with 11 bases separating them. This CDR3 has 13 amino acids. TCRdb reprocessed the reads with MiXCR, giving one entry per CDR3 protein. The table includes some 700,000 distinct CDR3 sequences, roughly 35% detected once. This clonotype was counted between two and nine times. Its antigen is undetermined. The receptor was derived from a human donor in good health (CMV status not recorded). Some clones in this sample may be carry-over from other donors' samples. The chain links TRBV19 to TRBJ1-2, with D perhaps TRBD1 (5 bases). Source material: PBMCs. CDR3 coding DNA: TGTGCCAGTAGTCTCCGGGACGTCTATGGCTACACCTTC. It codes for CASSLRDVYGYTF.